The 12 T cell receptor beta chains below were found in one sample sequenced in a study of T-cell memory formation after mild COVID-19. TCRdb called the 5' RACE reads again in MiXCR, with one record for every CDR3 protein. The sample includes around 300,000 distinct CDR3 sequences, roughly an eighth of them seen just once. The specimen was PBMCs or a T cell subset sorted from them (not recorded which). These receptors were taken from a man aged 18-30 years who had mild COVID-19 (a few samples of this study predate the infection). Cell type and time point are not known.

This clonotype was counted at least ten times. The CDR3 DNA reads as TGTGCCAGCGCCCTGGAGACAGGGCCTTACTCTTACGAGCAGTACTTC. It encodes CASALETGPYSYEQYF. The V and J genes are TRBV7-6 and TRBJ2-7; 7 nucleotides line up with TRBD1. CDR3 length equals 16 residues. CDR1 and CDR2 (germline): SGHVS, FNYEAQ. The trim removed 8 bases at V and 4 bases at J, leaving 17 bases unmatched.

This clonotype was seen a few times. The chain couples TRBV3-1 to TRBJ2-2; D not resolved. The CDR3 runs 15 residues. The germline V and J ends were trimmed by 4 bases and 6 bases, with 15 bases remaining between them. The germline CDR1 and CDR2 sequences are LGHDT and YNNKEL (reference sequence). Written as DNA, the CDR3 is TGTGCCAGCAGCCTTCTGATTGTCGGTCCCGGGGAGCTGTTTTTT. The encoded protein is CASSLLIVGPGELFF. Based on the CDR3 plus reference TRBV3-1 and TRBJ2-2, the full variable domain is DTAVSQTPKYLVTQMGNDKSIKCEQNLGHDTMYWYKQDSKKFLKIMFSYNNKELIINETVPNRFSPKSPDKAHLNLHINSLELGDSAVYFCASSLLIVGPGELFFGEGSRLTVL.

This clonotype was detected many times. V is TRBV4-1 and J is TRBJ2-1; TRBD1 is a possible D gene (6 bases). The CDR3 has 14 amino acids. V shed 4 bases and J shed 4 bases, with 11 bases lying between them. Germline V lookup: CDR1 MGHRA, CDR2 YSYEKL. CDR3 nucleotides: TGCGCCAGCAGCCGGTTGGGGGCTTACAATGAGCAGTTCTTC. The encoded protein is CASSRLGAYNEQFF.

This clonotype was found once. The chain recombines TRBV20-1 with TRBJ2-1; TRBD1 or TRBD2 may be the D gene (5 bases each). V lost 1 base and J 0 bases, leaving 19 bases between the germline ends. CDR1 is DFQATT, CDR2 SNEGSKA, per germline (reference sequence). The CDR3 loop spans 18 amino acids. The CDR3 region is CSARGQVLGESSYNEQFF. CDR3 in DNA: TGCAGTGCTAGAGGACAAGTCCTAGGGGAGAGCTCCTACAATGAGCAGTTCTTC.

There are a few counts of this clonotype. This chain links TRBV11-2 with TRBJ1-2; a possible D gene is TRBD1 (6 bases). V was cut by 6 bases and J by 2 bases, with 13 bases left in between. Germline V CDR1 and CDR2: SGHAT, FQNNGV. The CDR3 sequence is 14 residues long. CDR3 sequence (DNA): TGTGCCAGCAGTTTGGGCGGGGGCAACTATGGCTACACCTTC. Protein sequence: CASSLGGGNYGYTF. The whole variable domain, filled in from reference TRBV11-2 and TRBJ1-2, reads EAGVAQSPRYKIIEKRQSVAFWCNPISGHATLYWYQQILGQGPKLLIQFQNNGVVDDSQLPKDRFSAERLKGVDSTLKIQPAKLEDSAVYLCASSLGGGNYGYTFGSGTRLTVV.

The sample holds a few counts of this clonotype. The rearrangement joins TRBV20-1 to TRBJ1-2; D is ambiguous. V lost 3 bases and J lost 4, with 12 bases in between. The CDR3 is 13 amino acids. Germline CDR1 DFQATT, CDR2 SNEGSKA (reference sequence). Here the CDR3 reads CSARGYKGYGYTF. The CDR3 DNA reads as TGCAGTGCTAGGGGATATAAGGGCTATGGCTACACCTTC.

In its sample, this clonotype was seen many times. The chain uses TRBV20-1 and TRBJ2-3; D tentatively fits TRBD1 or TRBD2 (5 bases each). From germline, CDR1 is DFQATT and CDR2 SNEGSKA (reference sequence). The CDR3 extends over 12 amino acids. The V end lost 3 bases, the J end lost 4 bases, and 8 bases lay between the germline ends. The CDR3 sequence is CSASRGPDTQYF. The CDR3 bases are TGCAGTGCTAGCCGGGGACCAGATACGCAGTATTTT.

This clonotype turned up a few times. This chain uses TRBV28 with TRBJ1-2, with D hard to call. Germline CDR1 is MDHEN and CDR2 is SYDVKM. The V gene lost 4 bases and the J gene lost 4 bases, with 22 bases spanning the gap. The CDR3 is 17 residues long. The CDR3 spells CASSSTSWHTSTYGYTF. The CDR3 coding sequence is TGTGCCAGCAGTTCCACCAGTTGGCACACCAGCACCTATGGCTACACCTTC.

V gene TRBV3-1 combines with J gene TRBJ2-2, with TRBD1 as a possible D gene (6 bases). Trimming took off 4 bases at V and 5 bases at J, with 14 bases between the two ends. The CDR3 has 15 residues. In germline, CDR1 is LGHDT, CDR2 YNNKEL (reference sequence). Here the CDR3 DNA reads TGTGCCAGCAGCCGTCAAACCGACAGGACCGGGGAGCTGTTTTTT. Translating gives CASSRQTDRTGELFF.

Here the CDR3 reads CASSPGRGYEKLFF. CDR3 coding DNA: TGTGCCAGCAGTCCCGGTAGGGGGTATGAAAAACTGTTTTTT. The chain joins TRBV12-3 or TRBV12-4 to TRBJ1-4; D possibly corresponds to TRBD1 (6 bases). V was clipped by 5 bases and J by 6 bases, with 13 bases between them. The CDR3 length is 14 residues.

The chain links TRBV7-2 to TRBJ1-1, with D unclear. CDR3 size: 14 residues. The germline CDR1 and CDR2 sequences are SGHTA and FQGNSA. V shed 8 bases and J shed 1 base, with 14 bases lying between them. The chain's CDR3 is CASPKPQRNTEAFF. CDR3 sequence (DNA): TGTGCCAGCCCCAAACCTCAAAGGAACACTGAAGCTTTCTTT.

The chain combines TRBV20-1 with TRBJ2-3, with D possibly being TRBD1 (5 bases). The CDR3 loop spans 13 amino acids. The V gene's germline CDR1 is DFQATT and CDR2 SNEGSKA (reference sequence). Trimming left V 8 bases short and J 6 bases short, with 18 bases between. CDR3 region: CSPSPVGLDTQYF. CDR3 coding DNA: TGCAGTCCGTCCCCCGTGGGGCTGGATACGCAGTATTTT.